The 21 T cell receptor beta chains below all came from one sample that was sequenced in a study of T cells in Graves' hyperthyroidism and ophthalmopathy. RNA transcripts yielded amplified TCR beta CDR3 regions. First-round RT-PCR of the TCR CDR3 relied on the HTBI primer set. From the multiplex PCR reads, TCRdb called clonotypes with MiXCR, one entry per CDR3 protein. The sample lists around 450,000 distinct CDR3 sequences; approximately 14% were seen once. Specimen: blood. These receptors all come from a woman aged 18-29 years with Graves' hyperthyroidism.

This sequence joins TRBV7-3 and TRBJ2-2; perhaps TRBD2 as D (6 bases). In germline, CDR1 is SGHTA, CDR2 FQGTGA. The CDR3 loop spans 13 amino acids. V lost 5 bases, J lost 7 bases, and 11 bases lay in between. The CDR3 region is CASSGAGIGELFF. CDR3 in DNA: TGTGCCAGCAGCGGGGCGGGGATCGGGGAGCTGTTTTTT.

Many counts were recorded for this clonotype. The CDR3 loop reads CASSPIGLAVDEQFF. The CDR3 DNA is TGTGCCAGCAGTCCCATCGGACTAGCGGTAGATGAGCAGTTCTTC. The V and J genes are TRBV27 and TRBJ2-1, with 10 nucleotides matching TRBD2. CDR1 MNHEY and CDR2 SMNVEV come from the germline V gene (reference sequence). CDR3 length equals 15 residues. V dropped 5 bases and J dropped 8; count of bases not matched to a gene: 9.

The table lists this clonotype with many counts. The gene calls are TRBV29-1 and TRBJ2-7; 7 nucleotides line up with TRBD1. Trimming took 5 bases from V and 1 from J; bases not matched to a gene: 5. The CDR3 has 13 amino acids. The germline gives CDR1 SQVTM, CDR2 ANQGSEA. Here the CDR3 reads CSVLGGQSYEQYF. The DNA for the CDR3 is TGCAGCGTTTTAGGGGGACAGTCCTACGAGCAGTACTTC.

In its sample, this clonotype was seen many times. The V call is TRBV2, the J call TRBJ1-5; D remains unclear. V was shortened by 4 bases and J by 8 bases, with 18 bases between the two germline ends. CDR1 is SNHLY, CDR2 FYNNEI, per germline. The CDR3 length is 15 residues. The CDR3 sequence is CASSVGGGLVEPQHF. CDR3 nucleotides: TGTGCCAGCAGTGTCGGCGGAGGGTTGGTGGAGCCCCAGCATTTT.

This clonotype was counted a few times. CDR3 residues: CASSQERGQGANEQFF. The CDR3 bases are TGCGCCAGCAGCCAAGAGCGGGGACAGGGGGCGAATGAGCAGTTCTTC. The chain carries TRBV4-1 and TRBJ2-1; 12 nucleotides match TRBD1. Germline V gives CDR1 MGHRA, CDR2 YSYEKL. The CDR3 spans 16 residues. The J segment lost 7 bases and the V segment lost 0 bases, leaving 4 bases of the junction unmatched.

This clonotype showed up many times. This chain links TRBV6-1 with TRBJ1-4; 11 nucleotides match TRBD1. CDR3 length equals 15 residues. The V segment lost 6 bases and the J segment 8 bases; nucleotides outside the gene matches: 8. Germline-derived CDR1 and CDR2 are MNHNS and SASEGT. Here the CDR3 DNA reads TGTGCCAGCAGCCCCGGGACAGGGGGAGGGGAAAAACTGTTTTTT. It specifies CASSPGTGGGEKLFF.

In this sample, this clonotype turned up many times. The genes are TRBV2 and TRBJ2-1, with a weak D call TRBD1 (6 bases). V lost 4 bases, J lost 11 bases, and 9 bases lay in between. The CDR3 sequence is 11 residues long. CDR1 SNHLY and CDR2 FYNNEI come from the germline V gene. CDR3 nucleotides: TGTGCCAGCAGTGTGGGGGCACAGCAGTTCTTC. It codes for CASSVGAQQFF. Together with reference TRBV2 and TRBJ2-1, the CDR3 gives the full variable domain: EPEVTQTPSHQVTQMGQEVILRCVPISNHLYFYWYRQILGQKVEFLVSFYNNEISEKSEIFDDQFSVERPDGSNFTLKIRSTKLEDSAMYFCASSVGAQQFFGPGTRLTVL.

This clonotype was observed at least ten times. The chain joins TRBV5-1 to TRBJ2-4; D not certain. V lost 4 bases and J lost 0, with 11 bases in between. Germline V gives CDR1 SGHRS, CDR2 YFSETQ. The CDR3 runs to 15 residues. The CDR3 sequence: CASSPRVEAKNIQYF. The DNA of the CDR3 is TGCGCCAGCAGCCCCCGGGTAGAAGCCAAAAACATTCAGTACTTC.

To note about this clonotype: The final CDR3 position lacks the conserved phenylalanine or tryptophan, pointing to a likely read error. The chain joins TRBV5-1 to TRBJ1-5, with 8 nucleotides matching TRBD1. V trimming: 4 bases; J trimming: 3 bases; junction bases outside the gene matches: 3. Germline V CDR1 and CDR2: SGHRS, YFSETQ. There are 14 residues in the CDR3. CDR3 DNA: TGCGCCAGCAGCCCAGGGGGCATCAATCAGCCCCAGCATTCT. Encoded protein: CASSPGGINQPQHS.

In DNA form, the CDR3 reads TGCGCCAGCAGCCAAAAGGGAGGACAGGGCCACCTGAACACTGAAGCTTTCTTT. Translating gives CASSQKGGQGHLNTEAFF. J is TRBJ1-1 and V is TRBV4-1; 8 bases match TRBD1. Germline trimming cut 2 bases from V and 0 bases from J; bases unmatched to any gene: 11. Germline V gene lookup returns CDR1 MGHRA and CDR2 YSYEKL. This CDR3 is built from 18 residues.

This clonotype was detected ten times or more. The chain carries TRBV10-3 and TRBJ2-1, with 12 bases lining up with TRBD1. The CDR3 contains 14 residues. CDR1 and CDR2 from the germline V gene are ENHRY and SYGVKD. V was clipped by 8 bases and J by 7 bases; unmatched bases: 6. This CDR3 is CAIGTGGDSNEQFF. CDR3 in DNA: TGTGCCATCGGGACAGGGGGCGACTCAAATGAGCAGTTCTTC.

The chain combines TRBV27 with TRBJ2-3; maybe TRBD2 (5 bases). Per the germline V gene, CDR1 is MNHEY and CDR2 is SMNVEV (reference sequence). Trimming pared 3 bases from V and 2 bases from J, leaving 15 bases between. CDR3 length: 16 amino acids. CDR3 protein: CASSFGRGRITDTQYF. The CDR3 nucleotides are TGTGCCAGCAGTTTCGGTCGGGGAAGAATCACAGATACGCAGTATTTT.

The chain employs TRBV6-1 and TRBJ2-2; 8 nucleotides line up with TRBD1. Per germline, CDR1 MNHNS and CDR2 SASEGT. The CDR3 has 15 residues. V gave up 1 base and J gave up 5 bases; unmatched junction bases: 3. The CDR3 loop is CASSEGTGRTGELFF. CDR3 nucleotides: TGTGCCAGCAGTGAAGGGACAGGGAGAACCGGGGAGCTGTTTTTT.

The rearrangement uses TRBV29-1 and TRBJ1-1; 7 bases align to TRBD1. Trimming cost V 1 base and J 7 bases; bases outside gene matches: 3. This CDR3 spans 12 amino acids. Germline CDR1 SQVTM, CDR2 ANQGSEA. Written as DNA, the CDR3 is TGCAGCGTTGAAGCGGGACAGCTTGAAGCTTTCTTT. It translates to CSVEAGQLEAFF.

This clonotype was counted many times. The rearrangement links TRBV27 to TRBJ1-5; TRBD1 agrees at 9 bases. Germline CDR1 reads MNHEY; CDR2 reads SMNVEV (reference sequence). J gave up 7 bases and V 4 bases, and 17 bases lay outside the gene matches. The CDR3 has 18 residues. The CDR3 nucleotides read TGTGCCAGCAGTTCCTTTCGAACGGACAGGGGCGGGAGGCAGCCCCAGCATTTT. This gives the protein CASSSFRTDRGGRQPQHF.

In its sample, this clonotype was seen many times. The V gene is TRBV7-2, the J gene TRBJ2-7; TRBD1 matches 7 bases. The V gene's germline CDR1 is SGHTA and CDR2 FQGNSA. CDR3 length: 17 residues. Trimming cost V 1 base and J 4 bases; bases outside gene matches: 13. Written as DNA, the CDR3 is TGTGCCAGCAGCTTAGGGAGCAGGGGGAAGGGATTTTACGAGCAGTACTTC. Protein product: CASSLGSRGKGFYEQYF. Filled out from reference TRBV7-2 and TRBJ2-7, the complete variable domain reads GAGVSQSPSNKVTEKGKDVELRCDPISGHTALYWYRQSLGQGLEFLIYFQGNSAPDKSGLPSDRFSAERTGGSVSTLTIQRTQQEDSAVYLCASSLGSRGKGFYEQYFGPGTRLTVT.

Points on this clonotype: A much larger clone lies one base from this, so it may be a read error. The chain uses TRBV12-3 or TRBV12-4 and TRBJ1-1, with a weak D call TRBD1 (5 bases). The CDR3 is 14 residues long. The germline V and J ends were trimmed by 1 base and 8 bases, with 14 bases remaining between them. In DNA, the CDR3 is TGTGCCAGCAGTTTAGACGTGGGGGAGGTGGAAGCTTTCTTT. It codes for CASSLDVGEVEAFF.

The gene calls are TRBV24-1 and TRBJ2-3; TRBD2 matches at 14 bases. Germline loops: CDR1 KGHDR, CDR2 SFDVKD. Trimming took 2 bases from V and 2 from J; bases not matched to a gene: 5. The CDR3 is 18 amino acids. This CDR3 reads CATSDSGTSGRVTDTQYF. CDR3 nucleotide sequence: TGTGCCACCAGTGATTCGGGGACTAGCGGGAGAGTCACAGATACGCAGTATTTT.

Remarks on this clonotype: A much larger clone sits a single nucleotide away, making a read error possible. The rearrangement links TRBV30 to TRBJ2-1, with TRBD2 as a possible D gene (6 bases). The germline V and J ends were trimmed by 1 base and 3 bases, with 16 bases remaining between them. Germline V CDR1 and CDR2: GTSNPN, SVGIG (reference sequence). The length of the CDR3 is 16 residues. This chain's CDR3 is CAWSATSSGYYNEQFF. The CDR3 DNA follows: TGTGCCTGGAGTGCGACGAGTAGCGGATACTACAATGAGCAGTTCTTC.

This clonotype has only a few counts. The rearrangement joins TRBV12-5 to TRBJ1-5, with 8 nucleotides matching TRBD1. V was pared by 5 bases and J by 2 bases, with 8 bases of the junction left unmatched. The CDR3 runs 16 residues. Germline lookup yields CDR1 LGHNT and CDR2 FRNRAP. The chain's CDR3 is CASGTRTGLGNQPQHF. CDR3 nucleotides: TGTGCTAGTGGTACCAGGACAGGGTTAGGCAATCAGCCCCAGCATTTT.

This clonotype was detected ten times or more. The chain employs TRBV4-1 and TRBJ1-5; D is uncertain. The V end lost 1 base, the J end lost 5 bases, and 12 bases lay between the germline ends. The CDR3 is made up of 15 amino acids. The germline CDR1 and CDR2 sequences are MGHRA and YSYEKL. CDR3 region: CASSQVVLFHQPQHF. The CDR3 bases are TGCGCCAGCAGCCAAGTAGTGTTGTTCCATCAGCCCCAGCATTTT.